This T cell receptor (beta chain) was obtained from a study of cytomegalovirus exposure and HLA in healthy donors. As for this clone: Antigen: not known.

V was trimmed by 5 bases and J by 2 bases, leaving 10 bases between them. Germline values: CDR1 GTSNPN, CDR2 SVGIG (reference sequence). The CDR3 covers 13 residues. The PCR ran on 60 Vbeta and 13 Jbeta primers. Only in-frame clones appear in the TCRdb table, and some are missing; sequencing was by immunoSEQ multiplex PCR. Among more than 140,000 clones listed, around 79% were seen once. Broader study findings: Being productive about 87% or about 30% of the time was typical of most TCR beta V segments in an earlier analysis. Sequence variants that were highly shared formed a cluster that was likely a sequencing artifact.

Sequencing was performed on PBMCs. The clonotype comes from a male donor in good health and CMV-seronegative. This chain joins TRBV30 and TRBJ1-5; maybe TRBD1 (6 bases). CDR3 in amino acids: CAWGGRGNQPQHF. The CDR3 nucleotides are TGTGCCTGGGGGGGCAGGGGCAATCAGCCCCAGCATTTT.